This passage covers 25 T cell receptor beta chains from one sample sequenced in a study of blood T cell repertoires in COVID-19. Sequenced by immunoSEQ multiplex PCR; TCRdb stores in-frame clones only, minus some. The sample holds 50,000 to 70,000 clones; 85% to 90% are singletons and the top ten take just under 8.5%. Sequencing was performed on peripheral blood. The source of these receptors is a human donor with active COVID-19. The donor label of this sample is uncertain.

The J gene is TRBJ1-1, the V gene TRBV28; D remains ambiguous. Germline CDR1 MDHEN, CDR2 SYDVKM. The CDR3 runs 13 residues. Trimming removed 7 bases from V and 4 bases from J, with 13 bases in between. This CDR3 reads CASTPVVGTEAFF. The CDR3 nucleotides read TGTGCCAGCACCCCGGTAGTCGGCACTGAAGCTTTCTTT.

The chain recombines TRBV6-1 with TRBJ2-2, with TRBD2 matching 9 bases. V was clipped by 3 bases and J by 6 bases; unmatched bases: 11. The CDR3 runs 17 residues. Germline V CDR1 and CDR2: MNHNS, SASEGT. Written as DNA, the CDR3 is TGTGCCAGCAGTGAGCTAGCGGGGCCCCCGGGGGCCGGGGAGCTGTTTTTT. It specifies CASSELAGPPGAGELFF.

V usage is TRBV4-2 and J usage is TRBJ2-7, with 9 bases fitting TRBD2. J was trimmed by 1 base and V by 4 bases; bases with no gene match: 5. This CDR3 contains 15 residues. Germline lookup yields CDR1 LGHNA and CDR2 YNFKEQ. This CDR3 reads CASSRLSGGSYEQYF. The CDR3, as DNA: TGTGCCAGCAGCCGCCTGAGCGGGGGGTCCTACGAGCAGTACTTC.

V is TRBV19 and J is TRBJ2-3; the match to TRBD2 covers 7 bases. CDR1 LNHDA and CDR2 SQIVND come from the germline V gene (reference sequence). V trimming: 6 bases; J trimming: 8 bases; junction bases outside the gene matches: 11. This CDR3 spans 14 amino acids. The CDR3 DNA reads as TGTGCCAGTAGGGAGGGAGGGACCTTTGGTACGCAGTATTTT. The encoded protein is CASREGGTFGTQYF.

The chain recombines TRBV10-3 with TRBJ2-5, with D perhaps matching TRBD2 (6 bases). The CDR3 extends over 16 amino acids. V shed 0 bases and J shed 1 base, with 12 bases lying between them. CDR1 and CDR2 (germline): ENHRY, SYGVKD. CDR3 sequence: CAISESLPSAQETQYF. DNA of the CDR3: TGTGCCATCAGTGAGTCGTTACCTAGCGCCCAAGAGACCCAGTACTTC.

This rearrangement joins TRBV10-2 to TRBJ2-2; 7 nucleotides align to TRBD1. Germline V CDR1 and CDR2: WSHSY, SAAADI. The CDR3 covers 16 residues. V lost 0 bases and J lost 6; bases outside the gene matches: 7. CDR3 residues: CASSESGGSIPGELFF. DNA for the CDR3: TGCGCCAGCAGTGAGTCAGGGGGCTCGATCCCCGGGGAGCTGTTTTTT.

The chain combines TRBV5-6 with TRBJ1-6; perhaps TRBD1 as D (5 bases). The CDR3 extends over 14 amino acids. Trimming took 10 bases from V and 9 from J, leaving 20 bases between them. In germline, CDR1 is SGHDT, CDR2 YYEEEE. The CDR3 sequence is CAGGRLGGGSPLHF. As DNA, the CDR3 is TGTGCCGGCGGCCGGCTGGGGGGAGGTTCACCCCTCCACTTT.

The gene calls are TRBV5-4 and TRBJ2-3, with D perhaps TRBD2 (7 bases). The CDR3 is 15 residues long. V lost 4 bases and J 9 bases, leaving 21 bases between the germline ends. From germline, CDR1 is SGHNT and CDR2 YYREEE (reference sequence). The CDR3 DNA follows: TGTGCCAGCAGCCAAATGACAGGTTCGGGGGGAACGCAGTATTTT. Protein product: CASSQMTGSGGTQYF.

J is TRBJ2-7 and V is TRBV7-2; 10 nucleotides line up with TRBD1. The CDR3 has 16 amino acids. Trimming cost V 0 bases and J 2 bases; bases outside gene matches: 4. CDR1 is SGHTA and CDR2 is FQGNSA in the germline V gene. The CDR3 loop reads CASSLAQTGGAYEQYF. DNA for the CDR3: TGTGCCAGCAGCTTAGCGCAGACAGGGGGCGCCTACGAGCAGTACTTC.

This sequence joins TRBV4-2 and TRBJ2-1, with D unresolved. This CDR3 region has 15 residues. V was clipped by 4 bases and J by 6 bases, with 16 bases between them. The germline V gene encodes CDR1 LGHNA and CDR2 YNFKEQ. CDR3 residues: CASSLIAAVPNEQFF. DNA for the CDR3: TGTGCCAGCAGCCTCATCGCTGCGGTCCCCAATGAGCAGTTCTTC.

The chain has TRBV6-2 or TRBV6-3 and TRBJ2-7; 8 bases agree with TRBD1. Germline CDR1 reads MNHEY; CDR2 reads SVGEGT. CDR3 length: 14 residues. V dropped 6 bases and J dropped 1; count of bases not matched to a gene: 5. The CDR3 DNA is TGTGCCAGCAGCATCCGGGACAGGTCCTACGAGCAGTACTTC. It codes for CASSIRDRSYEQYF.

The V call is TRBV11-3, the J call TRBJ1-1; D gene uncertain. V lost 0 bases, J lost 3 bases, and 26 bases lay in between. CDR3 size: 20 residues. Germline V CDR1 and CDR2: SGHNT, YENEEA. The CDR3 sequence: CASSLELLGVGSGGYTEAFF. In DNA, the CDR3 is TGTGCCAGCAGCTTAGAATTATTGGGTGTTGGGAGCGGAGGGTACACTGAAGCTTTCTTT.

The V call is TRBV7-2, the J call TRBJ1-2; 7 nucleotides align to TRBD1. V shed 5 bases and J 4 bases; nucleotides not matched to a gene: 13. This CDR3 spans 16 amino acids. CDR1 SGHTA and CDR2 FQGNSA come from the germline V gene. CDR3: CASSMGRDSGIYGYTF. The CDR3 nucleotides read TGTGCCAGCAGCATGGGCCGGGACAGTGGGATCTATGGCTACACCTTC.

This chain links TRBV6-5 with TRBJ2-7; 8 nucleotides agree with TRBD2. Germline V lookup: CDR1 MNHEY, CDR2 SVGAGI. This CDR3 is built from 14 residues. This CDR3 is CASGLAGLPYEQYF. The CDR3 DNA follows: TGTGCGAGCGGGCTAGCGGGTTTACCCTACGAGCAGTACTTC.

J is TRBJ2-5 and V is TRBV7-8; TRBD2 aligns across 9 bases. In germline, CDR1 is SGHVS, CDR2 FQNEAQ. This CDR3 is built from 14 residues. V was clipped by 6 bases and J by 2 bases; unmatched bases: 4. The CDR3 DNA sequence: TGTGCCAGCAGGCGGGCGGGGGGGCAAGAGACCCAGTACTTC. It translates to CASRRAGGQETQYF.

The gene calls are TRBV10-3 and TRBJ2-1, with D perhaps TRBD2 (6 bases). This CDR3 contains 16 residues. CDR1 ENHRY and CDR2 SYGVKD come from the germline V gene. Trimming left V 6 bases short and J 0 bases short, with 15 bases between. DNA for the CDR3: TGTGCCATCAGCAAAACTAGCACCAGCTCCTACAATGAGCAGTTCTTC. Translating gives CAISKTSTSSYNEQFF.

The chain links TRBV7-2 to TRBJ2-7; possibly TRBD2 for D (6 bases). V was cut by 1 base and J by 6 bases, with 19 bases left in between. CDR3 length: 16 amino acids. Germline V gene lookup returns CDR1 SGHTA and CDR2 FQGNSA. The CDR3 loop is CASSLVRRELLGEQYF. CDR3 sequence (DNA): TGTGCCAGCAGCTTAGTTAGGCGGGAACTCCTCGGCGAGCAGTACTTC.

This clone showed up just a few times. The gene calls are TRBV6-2 or TRBV6-3 and TRBJ1-5, with D possibly matching TRBD1 (6 bases). Germline V gives CDR1 MNHEY, CDR2 SVGEGT. This CDR3 is built from 16 residues. V lost 6 bases, J lost 5 bases, and 20 bases lay in between. DNA of the CDR3: TGTGCCAGCAGCCCCGCGGGGGGCCCTCTCCATCAGCCCCAGCATTTT. Its translation: CASSPAGGPLHQPQHF.

The rearrangement uses TRBV5-4 and TRBJ2-7; D is ambiguous. The V gene lost 4 bases and the J gene lost 3 bases, with 14 bases spanning the gap. The CDR3 loop spans 14 amino acids. CDR1 and CDR2 (germline): SGHNT, YYREEE (reference sequence). The CDR3 sequence: CASSPGWSDYEQYF. CDR3 nucleotides: TGTGCCAGCAGCCCTGGCTGGAGCGACTACGAGCAGTACTTC.

This chain uses TRBV11-1 with TRBJ2-7, with 10 bases fitting TRBD1. The V and J ends lost 3 bases and 5 bases, in that order; junction bases with no gene match: 10. The CDR3 is 16 residues long. The germline V gene encodes CDR1 SGHAT and CDR2 FQDESV (reference sequence). The CDR3 spells CASSFDRGPFNDEQYF. CDR3 bases: TGTGCCAGCAGCTTTGACAGGGGGCCCTTTAACGACGAGCAGTACTTC.

The chain combines TRBV5-6 with TRBJ2-5; 7 bases are a match to TRBD1. J lost 0 bases, V lost 6 bases, and 17 bases had no gene match. Per germline, CDR1 SGHDT and CDR2 YYEEEE. This CDR3 is built from 18 residues. The CDR3 loop is CASTITNNRGWYQETQYF. In DNA, the CDR3 is TGTGCCAGCACCATCACCAACAACAGGGGCTGGTACCAAGAGACCCAGTACTTC. Looking up the rest from reference TRBV5-6 and TRBJ2-5 gives the full variable domain: DAGVTQSPTHLIKTRGQQVTLRCSPKSGHDTVSWYQQALGQGPQFIFQYYEEEERQRGNFPDRFSGHQFPNYSSELNVNALLLGDSALYLCASTITNNRGWYQETQYFGPGTRLLVL.

The chain recombines TRBV4-2 with TRBJ2-6; TRBD1 might be the D (5 bases). This CDR3 has 16 residues. The V gene lost 1 base and the J gene lost 1 base, with 8 bases spanning the gap. CDR1 is LGHNA, CDR2 YNFKEQ, per germline. The CDR3 DNA follows: TGTGCCAGCAGCCAAGGGGCAGGGTCTGGGGCCAACGTCCTGACTTTC. Translation gives CASSQGAGSGANVLTF.

The V call is TRBV19, the J call TRBJ1-6; 9 bases agree with TRBD1. Germline CDR1 LNHDA, CDR2 SQIVND (reference sequence). Trimming took 5 bases from V and 5 from J; bases not matched to a gene: 4. The CDR3 length is 15 residues. CDR3 loop: CASSAGQGNNSPLHF. CDR3 nucleotides: TGTGCCAGTAGTGCCGGACAGGGGAATAATTCACCCCTCCACTTT.

The J gene is TRBJ2-7, the V gene TRBV24-1; D not certain. With 4 bases removed from V and 6 bases from J, the gap between germline ends came to 9 bases. The germline V gene encodes CDR1 KGHDR and CDR2 SFDVKD. The CDR3 sequence is 12 residues long. CDR3 bases: TGTGCCACCAGTGAACATGGTGGCGAGCAGTACTTC. This sequence encodes CATSEHGGEQYF.

This clone was recorded once. V and J are TRBV5-4 and TRBJ1-2; a possible D gene is TRBD1 (6 bases). V dropped 0 bases and J dropped 0 bases, with 12 bases sitting between them. The CDR3 totals 16 residues. From germline, CDR1 is SGHNT and CDR2 YYREEE (reference sequence). CDR3 protein: CASSLEWTVTNYGYTF. The CDR3 DNA reads TGTGCCAGCAGCTTGGAGTGGACAGTGACTAACTATGGCTACACCTTC.